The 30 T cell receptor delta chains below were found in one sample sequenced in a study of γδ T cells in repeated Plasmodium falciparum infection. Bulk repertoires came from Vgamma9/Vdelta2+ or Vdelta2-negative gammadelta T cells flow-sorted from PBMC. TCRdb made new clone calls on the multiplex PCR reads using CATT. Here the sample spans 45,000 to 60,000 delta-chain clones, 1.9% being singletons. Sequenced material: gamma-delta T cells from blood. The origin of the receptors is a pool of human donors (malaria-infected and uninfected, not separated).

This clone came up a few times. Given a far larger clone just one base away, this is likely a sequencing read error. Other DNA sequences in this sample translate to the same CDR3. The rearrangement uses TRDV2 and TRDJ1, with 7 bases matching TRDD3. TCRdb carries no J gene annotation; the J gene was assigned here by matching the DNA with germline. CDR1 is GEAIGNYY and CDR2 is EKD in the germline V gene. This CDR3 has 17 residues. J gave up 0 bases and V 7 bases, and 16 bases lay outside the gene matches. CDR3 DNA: TGTGCCTGCGACGCCCTACGCGGACTGGGGTACACCGATAAACTCATCTTT. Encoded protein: CACDALRGLGYTDKLIF.

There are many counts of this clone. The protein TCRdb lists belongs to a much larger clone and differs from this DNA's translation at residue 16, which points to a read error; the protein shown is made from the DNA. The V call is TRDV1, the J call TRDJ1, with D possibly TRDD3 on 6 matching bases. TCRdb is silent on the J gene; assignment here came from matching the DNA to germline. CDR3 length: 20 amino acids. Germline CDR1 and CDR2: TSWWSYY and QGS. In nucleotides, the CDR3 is TGTGCTCTTGGGGAACTTCAGGTCCGGGGATGCCCCTATTACACCGGTAAACTCATCTTT. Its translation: CALGELQVRGCPYYTGKLIF.

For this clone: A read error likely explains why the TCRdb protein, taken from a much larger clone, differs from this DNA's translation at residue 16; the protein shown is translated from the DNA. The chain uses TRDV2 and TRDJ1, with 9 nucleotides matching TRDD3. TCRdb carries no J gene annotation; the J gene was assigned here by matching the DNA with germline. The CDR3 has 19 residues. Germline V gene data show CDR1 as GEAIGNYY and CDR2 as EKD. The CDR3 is CACDTGNLYWGTDTDRLIF. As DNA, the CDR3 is TGTGCCTGTGACACCGGTAACCTCTACTGGGGGACCGACACCGATAGACTCATCTTT.

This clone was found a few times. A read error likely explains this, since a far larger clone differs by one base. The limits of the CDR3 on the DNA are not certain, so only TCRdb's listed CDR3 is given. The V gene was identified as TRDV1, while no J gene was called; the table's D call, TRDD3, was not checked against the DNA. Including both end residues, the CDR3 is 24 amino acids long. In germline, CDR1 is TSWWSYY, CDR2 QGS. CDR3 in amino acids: CALGEPPFIDLWPHWGTYTDKLIF.

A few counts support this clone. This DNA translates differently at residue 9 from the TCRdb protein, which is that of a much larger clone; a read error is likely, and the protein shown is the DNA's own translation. In DNA, the CDR3 is TGTGCTCTTGGGGAACCTTCCTCTACCGTTGTAGATTTGTGGGGGATACACGTGGCAAAACTCATCTTT. The encoded protein is CALGEPSSTVVDLWGIHVAKLIF. The chain employs TRDV1 and TRDJ1; 10 bases are shared with TRDD3. Assignment of the J gene here rests on matching the DNA to germline, because TCRdb gives none. From germline, CDR1 is TSWWSYY and CDR2 QGS. V lost 1 base and J lost 8; bases outside the gene matches: 31. This CDR3 has 23 amino acids.

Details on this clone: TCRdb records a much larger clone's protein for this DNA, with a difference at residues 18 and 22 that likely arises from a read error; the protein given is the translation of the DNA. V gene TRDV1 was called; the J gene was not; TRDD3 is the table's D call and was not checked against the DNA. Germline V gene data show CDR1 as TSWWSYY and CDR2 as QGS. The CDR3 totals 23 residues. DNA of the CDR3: TGTGCTCTTGGGGACCCGACCCCATCCCGTACTGGGGGATACGCGGGGTACGCCGATAAACTCACCTTT. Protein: CALGDPTPSRTGGYAGYADKLTF.

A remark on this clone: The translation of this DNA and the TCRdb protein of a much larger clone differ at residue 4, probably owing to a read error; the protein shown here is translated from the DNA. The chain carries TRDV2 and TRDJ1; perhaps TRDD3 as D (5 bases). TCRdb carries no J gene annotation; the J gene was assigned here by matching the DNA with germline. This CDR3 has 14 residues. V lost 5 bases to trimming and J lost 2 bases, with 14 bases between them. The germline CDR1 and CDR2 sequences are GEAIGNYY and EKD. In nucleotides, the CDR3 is TGTGCCTGTGGCACGCTTACTGGTACCGATAAACTCATCTTT. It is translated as CACGTLTGTDKLIF.

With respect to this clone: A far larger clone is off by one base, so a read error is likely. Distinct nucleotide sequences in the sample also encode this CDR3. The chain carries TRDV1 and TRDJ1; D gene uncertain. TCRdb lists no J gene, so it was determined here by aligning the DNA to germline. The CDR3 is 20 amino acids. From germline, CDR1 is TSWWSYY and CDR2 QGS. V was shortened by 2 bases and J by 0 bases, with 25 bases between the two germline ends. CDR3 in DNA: TGTGCTCTTGGGGAAGGCTCCCTATTCGGCGTGCCCTGGTACACCGATAAACTCATCTTT. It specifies CALGEGSLFGVPWYTDKLIF.

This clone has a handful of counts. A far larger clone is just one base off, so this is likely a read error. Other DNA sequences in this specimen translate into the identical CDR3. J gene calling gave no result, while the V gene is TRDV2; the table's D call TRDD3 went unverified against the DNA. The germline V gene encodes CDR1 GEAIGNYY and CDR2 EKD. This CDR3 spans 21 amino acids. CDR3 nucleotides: TGTGCCTGTGACCCGGTCAGGGCCGGCTGGGGGATGCCGGAGGGGACCGATAAGCTCATCTTT. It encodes CACDPVRAGWGMPEGTDKLIF.

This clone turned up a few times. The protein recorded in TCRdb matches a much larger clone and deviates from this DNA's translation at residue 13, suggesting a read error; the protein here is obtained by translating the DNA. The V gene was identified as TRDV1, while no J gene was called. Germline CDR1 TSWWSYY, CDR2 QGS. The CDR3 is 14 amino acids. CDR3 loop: CALGEVPNTDKLTF. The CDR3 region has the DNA TGTGCTCTTGGGGAAGTCCCCAACACCGATAAACTCACCTTT.

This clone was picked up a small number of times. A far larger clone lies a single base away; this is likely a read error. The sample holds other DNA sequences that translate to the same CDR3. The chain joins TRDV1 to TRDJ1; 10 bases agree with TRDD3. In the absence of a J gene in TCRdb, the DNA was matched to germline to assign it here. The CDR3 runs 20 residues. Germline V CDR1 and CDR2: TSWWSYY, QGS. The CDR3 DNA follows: TGTGCTCTTGGGGAACATGGCTACTTGTACTGGGGGATTCACACCGACAAACTCATCTTT. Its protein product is CALGEHGYLYWGIHTDKLIF.

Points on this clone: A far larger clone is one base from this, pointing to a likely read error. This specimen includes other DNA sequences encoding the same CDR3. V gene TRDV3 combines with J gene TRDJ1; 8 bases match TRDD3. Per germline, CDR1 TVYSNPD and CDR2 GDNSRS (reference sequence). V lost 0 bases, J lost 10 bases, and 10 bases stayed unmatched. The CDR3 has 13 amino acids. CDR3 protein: CAFSRGDTRRLIF. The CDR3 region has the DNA TGTGCCTTTAGTCGTGGGGATACCCGCAGACTCATCTTT.

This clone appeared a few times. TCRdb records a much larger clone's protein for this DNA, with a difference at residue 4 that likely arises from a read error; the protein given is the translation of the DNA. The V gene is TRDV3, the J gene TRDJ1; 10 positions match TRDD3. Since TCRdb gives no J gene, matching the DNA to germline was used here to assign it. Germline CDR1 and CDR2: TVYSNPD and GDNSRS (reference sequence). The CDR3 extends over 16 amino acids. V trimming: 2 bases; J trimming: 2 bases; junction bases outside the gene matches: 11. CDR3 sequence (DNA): TGTGCCTTTTCCTCCGGAAAACTGGGGGATACCGATAAACTCATCTTT. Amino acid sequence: CAFSSGKLGDTDKLIF.

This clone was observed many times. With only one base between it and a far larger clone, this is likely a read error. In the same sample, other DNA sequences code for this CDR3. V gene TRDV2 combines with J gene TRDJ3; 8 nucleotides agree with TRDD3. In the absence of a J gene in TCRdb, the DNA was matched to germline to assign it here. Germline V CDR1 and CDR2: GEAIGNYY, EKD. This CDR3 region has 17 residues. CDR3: CACDKTGGSWDTRQMFF. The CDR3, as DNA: TGCGCCTGTGACAAAACTGGGGGCTCCTGGGACACCCGACAGATGTTTTTC.

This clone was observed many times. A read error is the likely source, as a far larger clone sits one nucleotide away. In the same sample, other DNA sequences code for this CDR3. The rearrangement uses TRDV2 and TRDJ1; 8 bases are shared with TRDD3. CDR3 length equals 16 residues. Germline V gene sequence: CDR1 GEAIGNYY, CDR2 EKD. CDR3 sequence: CACDTWGIKYTDKLIF. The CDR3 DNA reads TGCGCCTGTGACACTTGGGGGATCAAGTACACCGATAAACTCATCTTT.

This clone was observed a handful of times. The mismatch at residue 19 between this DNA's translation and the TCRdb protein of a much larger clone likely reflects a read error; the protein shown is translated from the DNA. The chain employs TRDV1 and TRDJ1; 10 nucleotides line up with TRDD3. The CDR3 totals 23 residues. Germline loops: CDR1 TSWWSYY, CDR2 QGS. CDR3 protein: CALGVDVFLPGGYAGIGTNKLIF. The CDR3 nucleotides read TGTGCTCTTGGGGTTGACGTCTTCCTACCGGGGGGATACGCGGGCATCGGCACCAATAAACTCATCTTT.

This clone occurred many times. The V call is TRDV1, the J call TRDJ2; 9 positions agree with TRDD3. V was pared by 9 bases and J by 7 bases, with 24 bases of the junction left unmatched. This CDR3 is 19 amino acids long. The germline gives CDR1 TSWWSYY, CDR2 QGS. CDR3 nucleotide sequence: TGTGCTCTCGGCGTGGGGATACGCGGAAGGGGCCTGTACGGAGCACAACTCTTCTTT. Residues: CALGVGIRGRGLYGAQLFF.

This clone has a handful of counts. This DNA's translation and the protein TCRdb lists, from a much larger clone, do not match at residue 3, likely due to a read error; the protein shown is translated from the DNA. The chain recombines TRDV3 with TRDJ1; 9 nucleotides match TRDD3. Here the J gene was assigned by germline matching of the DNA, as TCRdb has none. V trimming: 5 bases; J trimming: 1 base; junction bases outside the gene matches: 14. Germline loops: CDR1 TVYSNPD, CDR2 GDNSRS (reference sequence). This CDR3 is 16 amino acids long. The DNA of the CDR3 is TGTGCCCTCCAGCATTCCTTGGGGGATATCACCGATAAACTCATCTTT. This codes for CALQHSLGDITDKLIF.

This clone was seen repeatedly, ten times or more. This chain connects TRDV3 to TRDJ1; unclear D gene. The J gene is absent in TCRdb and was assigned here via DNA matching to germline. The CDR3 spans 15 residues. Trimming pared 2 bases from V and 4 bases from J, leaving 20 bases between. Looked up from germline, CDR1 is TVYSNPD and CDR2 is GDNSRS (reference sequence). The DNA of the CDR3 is TGTGCCTTTCGACTTCTACGATGGTTGGTCGATAAACTCATCTTT. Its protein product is CAFRLLRWLVDKLIF.

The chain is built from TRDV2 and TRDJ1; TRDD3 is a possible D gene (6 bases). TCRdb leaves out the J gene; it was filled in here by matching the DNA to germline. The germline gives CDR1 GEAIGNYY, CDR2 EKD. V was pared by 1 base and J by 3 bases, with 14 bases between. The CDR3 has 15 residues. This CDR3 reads CACDTPGEHPDKLIF. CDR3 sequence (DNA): TGTGCCTGTGACACGCCGGGGGAGCACCCCGATAAACTCATCTTT.

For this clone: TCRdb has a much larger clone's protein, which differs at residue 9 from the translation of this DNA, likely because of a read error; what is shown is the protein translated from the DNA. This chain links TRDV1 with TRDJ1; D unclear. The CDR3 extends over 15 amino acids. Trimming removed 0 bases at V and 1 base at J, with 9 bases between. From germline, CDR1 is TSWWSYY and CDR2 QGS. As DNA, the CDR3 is TGTGCTCTTGGGGAACTAGTTCCCCTCACCGATAAACTCATCTTT. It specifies CALGELVPLTDKLIF.

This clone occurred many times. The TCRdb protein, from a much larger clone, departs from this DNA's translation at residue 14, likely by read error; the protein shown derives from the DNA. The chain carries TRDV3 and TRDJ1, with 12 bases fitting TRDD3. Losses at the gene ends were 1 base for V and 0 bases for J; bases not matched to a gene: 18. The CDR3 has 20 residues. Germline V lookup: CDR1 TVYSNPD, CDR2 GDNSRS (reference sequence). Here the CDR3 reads CAFMIPSYWGIPLDTDKLIF. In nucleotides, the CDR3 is TGTGCCTTTATGATTCCCTCGTACTGGGGGATACCCTTGGACACCGATAAACTCATCTTT.

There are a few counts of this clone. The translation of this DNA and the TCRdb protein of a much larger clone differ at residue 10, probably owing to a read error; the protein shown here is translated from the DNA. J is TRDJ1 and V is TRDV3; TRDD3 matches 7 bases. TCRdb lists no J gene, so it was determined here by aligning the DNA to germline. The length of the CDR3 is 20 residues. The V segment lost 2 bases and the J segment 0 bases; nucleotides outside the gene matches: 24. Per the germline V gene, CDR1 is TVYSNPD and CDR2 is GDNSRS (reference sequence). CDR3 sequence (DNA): TGTGCCTTTGCTAGGGTGGGAGCTGAGAGGATACGGATGTACACCGATAAACTCATCTTT. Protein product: CAFARVGAERIRMYTDKLIF.

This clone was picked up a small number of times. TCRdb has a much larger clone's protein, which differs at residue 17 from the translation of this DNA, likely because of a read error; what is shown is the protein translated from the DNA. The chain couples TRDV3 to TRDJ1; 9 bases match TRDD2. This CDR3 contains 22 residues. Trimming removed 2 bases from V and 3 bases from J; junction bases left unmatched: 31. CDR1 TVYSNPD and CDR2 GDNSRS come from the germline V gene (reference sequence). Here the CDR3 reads CAFPSLRPSYVPGEVSADKLIF. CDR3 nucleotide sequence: TGTGCCTTTCCCTCGCTCCGGCCTTCCTACGTTCCGGGGGAAGTTTCTGCCGATAAACTCATCTTT.

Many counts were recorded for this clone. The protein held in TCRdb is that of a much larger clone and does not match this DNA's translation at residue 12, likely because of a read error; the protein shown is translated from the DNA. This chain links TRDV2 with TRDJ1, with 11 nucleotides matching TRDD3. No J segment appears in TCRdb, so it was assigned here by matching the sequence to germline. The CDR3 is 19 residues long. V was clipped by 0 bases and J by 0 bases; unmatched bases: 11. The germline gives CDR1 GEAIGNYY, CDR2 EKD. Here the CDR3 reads CACDTVSGGYSRYTDKLIF. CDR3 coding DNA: TGTGCCTGTGACACCGTTTCTGGGGGATACTCCAGGTACACCGATAAACTCATCTTT.

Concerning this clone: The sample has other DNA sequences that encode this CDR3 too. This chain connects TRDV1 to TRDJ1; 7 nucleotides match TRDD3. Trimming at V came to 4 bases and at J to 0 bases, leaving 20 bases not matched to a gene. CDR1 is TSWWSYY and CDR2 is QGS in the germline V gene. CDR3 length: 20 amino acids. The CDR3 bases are TGTGCTCTTGGGGGTGGCTTCCCGTACTGGGGAATGACGTACACCGATAAACTCATCTTT. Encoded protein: CALGGGFPYWGMTYTDKLIF.

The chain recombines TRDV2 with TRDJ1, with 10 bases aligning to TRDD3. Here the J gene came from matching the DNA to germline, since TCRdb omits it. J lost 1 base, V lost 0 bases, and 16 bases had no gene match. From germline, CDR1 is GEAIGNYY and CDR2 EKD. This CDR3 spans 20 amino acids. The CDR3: CACDTVVYTGGSGVTDKLIF. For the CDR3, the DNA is TGTGCCTGTGACACCGTCGTATACACTGGGGGATCCGGGGTCACCGATAAACTCATCTTT.

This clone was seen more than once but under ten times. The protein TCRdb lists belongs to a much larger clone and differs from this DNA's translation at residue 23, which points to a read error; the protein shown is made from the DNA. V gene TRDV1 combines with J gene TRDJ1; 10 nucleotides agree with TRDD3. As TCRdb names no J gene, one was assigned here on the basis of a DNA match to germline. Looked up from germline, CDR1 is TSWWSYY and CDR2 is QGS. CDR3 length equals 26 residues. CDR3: CALGDPPIWIPIQLYWGIEHTDELIF. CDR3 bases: TGTGCTCTTGGGGATCCCCCCATTTGGATTCCTATCCAATTGTACTGGGGGATCGAACACACCGATGAACTCATCTTT.

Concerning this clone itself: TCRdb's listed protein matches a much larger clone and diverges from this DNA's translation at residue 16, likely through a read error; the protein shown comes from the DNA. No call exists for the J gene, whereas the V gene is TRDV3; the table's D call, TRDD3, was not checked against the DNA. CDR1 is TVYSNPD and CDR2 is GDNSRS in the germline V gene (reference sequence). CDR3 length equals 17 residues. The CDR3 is CAFIKLPLQTLTGGLTF. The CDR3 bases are TGTGCCTTTATAAAACTCCCCTTACAAACCCTTACTGGGGGACTCACCTTT.

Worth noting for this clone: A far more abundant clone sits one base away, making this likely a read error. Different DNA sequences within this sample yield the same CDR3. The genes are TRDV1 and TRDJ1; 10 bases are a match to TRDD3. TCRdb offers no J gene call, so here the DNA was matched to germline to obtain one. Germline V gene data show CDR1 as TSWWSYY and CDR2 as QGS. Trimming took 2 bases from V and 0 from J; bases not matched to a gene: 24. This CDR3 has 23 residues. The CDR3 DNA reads TGTGCTCTTGGGGAAATTCATACTATTTGGGGGGATACGCCACGGTGGTACACCGATAAACTCATCTTT. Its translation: CALGEIHTIWGDTPRWYTDKLIF.